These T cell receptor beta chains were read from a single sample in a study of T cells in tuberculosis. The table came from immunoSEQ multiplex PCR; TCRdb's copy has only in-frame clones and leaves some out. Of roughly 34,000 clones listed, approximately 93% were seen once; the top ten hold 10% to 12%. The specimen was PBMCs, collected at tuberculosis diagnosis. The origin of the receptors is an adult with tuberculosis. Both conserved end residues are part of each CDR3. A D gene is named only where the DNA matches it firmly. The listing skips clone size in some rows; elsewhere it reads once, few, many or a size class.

CDR3 protein: CASSLRGTDSGNTIYF
CDR3 DNA: TGTGCCAGCAGCTTGCGGGGGACCGACTCTGGAAACACCATATATTTT
J gene: TRBJ1-3
D gene: .
clone size: .
CDR3 length: 16
V gene: TRBV5-6

CDR3 protein: CASSGGLSSYNEQFF
CDR3 DNA: TGTGCCAGTTCCGGGGGACTGAGCTCCTACAATGAGCAGTTCTTC
J gene: TRBJ2-1
D gene: .
clone size: .
CDR3 length: 15
V gene: TRBV19

CDR3 protein: CASSVRGGTEAFF
CDR3 DNA: TGTGCCAGCAGCGTAAGAGGGGGCACTGAAGCTTTCTTT
J gene: TRBJ1-1
D gene: .
clone size: .
CDR3 length: 13
V gene: TRBV9

CDR3 protein: CASSRQVQETQYF
CDR3 DNA: TGTGCCAGCAGTAGACAGGTCCAAGAGACCCAGTACTTC
J gene: TRBJ2-5
D gene: .
clone size: .
CDR3 length: 13
V gene: TRBV27

CDR3 protein: CASSKCGSGRPPSYNEQFF
CDR3 DNA: TGTGCCAGCAGCAAATGTGGTAGCGGGAGGCCCCCCTCCTACAATGAGCAGTTCTTC
J gene: TRBJ2-1
D gene: .
clone size: .
CDR3 length: 19
V gene: TRBV21-1

CDR3 protein: CASRWGGQGGTEAFF
CDR3 DNA: TGTGCCAGCAGGTGGGGGGGACAGGGAGGCACTGAAGCTTTCTTT
J gene: TRBJ1-1
D gene: TRBD1
clone size: .
CDR3 length: 15
V gene: TRBV2

CDR3 protein: CASSLPGRGFLEQYF
CDR3 DNA: TGTGCCAGCAGTCTCCCAGGACGGGGGTTCTTGGAGCAGTACTTC
J gene: TRBJ2-7
D gene: .
clone size: .
CDR3 length: 15
V gene: TRBV5-4

CDR3 protein: CASSPLPLTRVSNYGYTF
CDR3 DNA: TGTGCCAGCTCACCACTGCCCTTGACGAGGGTGTCGAACTATGGCTACACCTTC
J gene: TRBJ1-2
D gene: .
clone size: .
CDR3 length: 18
V gene: TRBV18

CDR3 protein: CASSQEKLADQETQYF
CDR3 DNA: TGCGCCAGCAGCCAAGAAAAACTAGCGGACCAAGAGACCCAGTACTTC
J gene: TRBJ2-5
D gene: TRBD2
clone size: .
CDR3 length: 16
V gene: TRBV4-1

CDR3 protein: CASSFDGTNSYTF
CDR3 DNA: TGTGCCAGCAGCTTTGACGGGACAAACAGCTACACCTTC
J gene: TRBJ1-2
D gene: .
clone size: .
CDR3 length: 13
V gene: TRBV7-6

CDR3 protein: CASSLRLAGGPSYEQYF
CDR3 DNA: TGTGCCAGCAGCTTGAGACTAGCGGGGGGGCCCTCCTACGAGCAGTACTTC
J gene: TRBJ2-7
D gene: TRBD2
clone size: .
CDR3 length: 17
V gene: TRBV11-2

CDR3 protein: CASTRGEAFF
CDR3 DNA: TGTGCCAGCACCAGGGGTGAAGCTTTCTTT
J gene: TRBJ1-1
D gene: .
clone size: .
CDR3 length: 10
V gene: TRBV6-5

CDR3 protein: CASRPRIAGVNEQFF
CDR3 DNA: TGTGCCAGCAGGCCCCGGATAGCGGGAGTCAATGAGCAGTTCTTC
J gene: TRBJ2-1
D gene: TRBD2
clone size: .
CDR3 length: 15
V gene: TRBV6-1

CDR3 protein: CASSPQGAGANVLTF
CDR3 DNA: TGTGCCAGCTCACCACAGGGGGCTGGGGCCAACGTCCTGACTTTC
J gene: TRBJ2-6
D gene: .
clone size: .
CDR3 length: 15
V gene: TRBV18

CDR3 protein: CASSEALVREAFF
CDR3 DNA: TGTGCCAGCAGTGAAGCGCTAGTGAGGGAAGCTTTCTTT
J gene: TRBJ1-1
D gene: .
clone size: .
CDR3 length: 13
V gene: TRBV6-1

CDR3 protein: CASSLGSGGPYNEQFF
CDR3 DNA: TGTGCCAGCAGCTTAGGTTCAGGGGGGCCCTACAATGAGCAGTTCTTC
J gene: TRBJ2-1
D gene: .
clone size: .
CDR3 length: 16
V gene: TRBV7-9

CDR3 protein: CAWSRVNYGYTF
CDR3 DNA: TGTGCCTGGAGCCGAGTTAACTATGGCTACACCTTC
J gene: TRBJ1-2
D gene: .
clone size: .
CDR3 length: 12
V gene: TRBV30

CDR3 protein: CASSKEGSCPTGGREKLFF
CDR3 DNA: TGTGCCAGCAGCAAAGAGGGTTCGTGCCCGACAGGGGGACGGGAAAAACTGTTTTTT
J gene: TRBJ1-4
D gene: .
clone size: .
CDR3 length: 19
V gene: TRBV21-1

CDR3 protein: CASYSGSYNEQYF
CDR3 DNA: TGTGCCAGCTACAGCGGGAGTTACAACGAGCAGTACTTC
J gene: TRBJ2-7
D gene: TRBD2
clone size: .
CDR3 length: 13
V gene: TRBV6-5

CDR3 protein: CASSQDSRGAGQPQHF
CDR3 DNA: TGCGCCAGCAGCCAAGATAGCAGGGGCGCGGGTCAGCCCCAGCATTTT
J gene: TRBJ1-5
D gene: .
clone size: .
CDR3 length: 16
V gene: TRBV4-1

CDR3 protein: CASSQGGGANYGYTF
CDR3 DNA: TGCGCCAGCAGCCAAGGGGGAGGTGCGAACTATGGCTACACCTTC
J gene: TRBJ1-2
D gene: .
clone size: .
CDR3 length: 15
V gene: TRBV4-1

CDR3 protein: CASSLSSGVDTQYF
CDR3 DNA: TGCGCCAGCAGCTTGTCTAGCGGGGTGGATACGCAGTATTTT
J gene: TRBJ2-3
D gene: TRBD2
clone size: once
CDR3 length: 14
V gene: TRBV5-1

CDR3 protein: CASSLSRGSYGYTF
CDR3 DNA: TGTGCCAGCAGTCTCAGCAGGGGATCTTACGGCTACACCTTC
J gene: TRBJ1-2
D gene: .
clone size: .
CDR3 length: 14
V gene: TRBV27

CDR3 protein: CASREPGHSSYNEQFF
CDR3 DNA: TGTGCCAGCAGGGAGCCGGGACATAGCTCCTACAATGAGCAGTTCTTC
J gene: TRBJ2-1
D gene: .
clone size: .
CDR3 length: 16
V gene: TRBV2

CDR3 protein: CASSAGGYTF
CDR3 DNA: TGTGCCAGCAGTGCAGGAGGCTACACCTTC
J gene: TRBJ1-2
D gene: .
clone size: .
CDR3 length: 10
V gene: TRBV25-1

CDR3 protein: CAISGGENNQPQHF
CDR3 DNA: TGTGCCATCAGTGGGGGGGAGAACAATCAGCCCCAGCATTTT
J gene: TRBJ1-5
D gene: .
clone size: .
CDR3 length: 14
V gene: TRBV10-3

CDR3 protein: CASSVGPVMNTEAFF
CDR3 DNA: TGTGCCAGCAGCGTAGGCCCGGTTATGAACACTGAAGCTTTCTTT
J gene: TRBJ1-1
D gene: .
clone size: .
CDR3 length: 15
V gene: TRBV9

CDR3 protein: CASGPHDRGPYEQYF
CDR3 DNA: TGTGCTAGTGGTCCTCACGACAGGGGACCCTACGAGCAGTACTTC
J gene: TRBJ2-7
D gene: TRBD1
clone size: .
CDR3 length: 15
V gene: TRBV12-5

CDR3 protein: CASSLTGGDYEQYF
CDR3 DNA: TGTGCCAGCAGTCTGACAGGGGGCGATTACGAGCAGTACTTC
J gene: TRBJ2-7
D gene: TRBD1
clone size: .
CDR3 length: 14
V gene: TRBV2

CDR3 protein: CASSLDRWNIEAFF
CDR3 DNA: TGCGCCAGCAGCTTAGACAGATGGAACATCGAAGCTTTCTTT
J gene: TRBJ1-1
D gene: .
clone size: .
CDR3 length: 14
V gene: TRBV4-1

CDR3 protein: CASRQTGGLAGGPNDEQYF
CDR3 DNA: TGTGCCAGTAGACAGACAGGGGGCCTAGCGGGAGGGCCGAATGACGAGCAGTACTTC
J gene: TRBJ2-7
D gene: TRBD2
clone size: .
CDR3 length: 19
V gene: TRBV19